The next 23 T cell receptor beta chains were all read from a single sample in a study of T cells in Graves' hyperthyroidism and ophthalmopathy. Researchers took RNA transcripts and amplified the TCR beta CDR3 regions from them. When the TCR CDR3 underwent first-round RT-PCR, the HTBI primer set was used. TCRdb processed the multiplex PCR reads anew with MiXCR; each CDR3 protein has one entry. The table records about 350,000 distinct CDR3 sequences, 15% to 20% of them present only once. Sequenced: blood. These receptors were taken from a woman aged 40 to 50 with Graves' ophthalmopathy.

This clonotype has ten or more counts. The chain joins TRBV20-1 to TRBJ1-2, with TRBD1 matching 10 bases. This CDR3 has 14 amino acids. The V gene end was trimmed by 6 bases and the J gene end by 4 bases; junction bases not matched to a gene: 8. CDR1 is DFQATT, CDR2 SNEGSKA, per germline (reference sequence). The CDR3 protein is CSADSGTGVYGYTF. The CDR3 DNA follows: TGCAGTGCGGACTCCGGGACAGGGGTCTATGGCTACACCTTC.

This clonotype was counted at least ten times. J is TRBJ2-7 and V is TRBV15; 13 bases agree with TRBD2. Per germline, CDR1 LNHNV and CDR2 YYDKDF (reference sequence). The V gene end was trimmed by 5 bases and the J gene end by 3 bases; junction bases not matched to a gene: 4. The CDR3 length is 15 residues. The CDR3 protein is CATSDTSGRVYEQYF. For the CDR3, the DNA is TGTGCCACCAGCGACACTAGCGGGAGGGTCTACGAGCAGTACTTC.

This clonotype was detected ten times or more. The J gene is TRBJ2-2, the V gene TRBV27; D not resolved. The CDR3 length is 14 residues. Germline CDR1 and CDR2: MNHEY and SMNVEV (reference sequence). The germline V and J ends were trimmed by 5 bases and 1 base, with 8 bases remaining between them. The DNA of the CDR3 is TGTGCCAGCAGTGGTAGACTGAACACCGGGGAGCTGTTTTTT. Translating it yields CASSGRLNTGELFF.

This clonotype was observed at least ten times. The chain joins TRBV7-8 to TRBJ2-7, with no clear D. Per the germline V gene, CDR1 is SGHVS and CDR2 is FQNEAQ. V lost 4 bases, J lost 6 bases, and 19 bases lay in between. The CDR3 extends over 15 amino acids. The CDR3 loop is CASSWTFHPNAEQYF. CDR3 nucleotides: TGTGCCAGCAGCTGGACGTTCCACCCGAACGCCGAGCAGTACTTC.

The gene calls are TRBV4-1 and TRBJ1-1; 8 nucleotides agree with TRBD1. This CDR3 is built from 14 residues. Germline CDR1 and CDR2: MGHRA and YSYEKL. V lost 5 bases and J lost 0; bases outside the gene matches: 2. The CDR3 region is CASSTGGMNTEAFF. The CDR3, as DNA: TGCGCCAGCAGCACAGGGGGGATGAACACTGAAGCTTTCTTT.

The sample holds many counts of this clonotype. The chain has TRBV28 and TRBJ2-7; no definite D call. V was shortened by 2 bases and J by 0 bases, with 8 bases between the two germline ends. The length of the CDR3 is 14 residues. Germline-derived CDR1 and CDR2 are MDHEN and SYDVKM. CDR3 in amino acids: CASSLRQDSYEQYF. The CDR3 DNA reads as TGTGCCAGCAGTTTACGGCAGGACTCCTACGAGCAGTACTTC.

This clonotype has at least ten counts. The chain uses TRBV7-2 and TRBJ2-7, with a possible D match to TRBD1 (6 bases). V was trimmed by 3 bases and J by 7 bases, leaving 16 bases between them. This CDR3 contains 14 residues. The germline gives CDR1 SGHTA, CDR2 FQGNSA. CDR3 protein: CASSLAGKRGEQYF. The CDR3 nucleotides read TGTGCCAGCAGCTTGGCAGGGAAAAGGGGGGAGCAGTACTTC.

This clonotype was seen repeatedly, ten times or more. The J gene is TRBJ1-2, the V gene TRBV29-1, with D perhaps matching TRBD1 (6 bases). Germline-derived CDR1 and CDR2 are SQVTM and ANQGSEA. Trimming removed 4 bases at V and 4 bases at J, with 10 bases between. The CDR3 runs 12 residues. The CDR3 here is CSVGGGGYGYTF. The CDR3, as DNA: TGCAGCGTTGGGGGAGGGGGCTATGGCTACACCTTC.

The V and J genes are TRBV6-1 and TRBJ1-5, with D maybe TRBD1 (5 bases). V was trimmed by 3 bases and J by 2 bases, leaving 14 bases between them. The CDR3 is 16 residues long. Germline CDR1 MNHNS, CDR2 SASEGT. The CDR3 DNA reads TGTGCCAGCAGTGACGGACTGGGGCCCCGCAATCAGCCCCAGCATTTT. Its protein product is CASSDGLGPRNQPQHF.

This clonotype was seen repeatedly, ten times or more. The rearrangement uses TRBV12-3 or TRBV12-4 and TRBJ1-1, with 7 bases fitting TRBD1. The CDR3 spans 15 residues. Unmatched junction bases numbered 10, after V lost 6 bases and J lost 3 bases. This CDR3 reads CASRQGRRADTEAFF. CDR3 sequence (DNA): TGTGCCAGCAGACAGGGGCGAAGGGCGGACACTGAAGCTTTCTTT.

This clonotype was counted ten times or more. The rearrangement uses TRBV6-1 and TRBJ2-5; 7 bases are shared with TRBD2. The germline V gene has CDR1 MNHNS and CDR2 SASEGT. Losses at the gene ends were 1 base for V and 3 bases for J; bases not matched to a gene: 5. There are 15 residues in the CDR3. CDR3 bases: TGTGCCAGCAGTGAAGTGGGGACTACTAAAGAGACCCAGTACTTC. Encoded protein: CASSEVGTTKETQYF.

This clonotype was counted ten times or more. V is TRBV11-2 and J is TRBJ2-5; 11 bases match TRBD2. The CDR3 runs 15 residues. CDR1 is SGHAT and CDR2 is FQNNGV in the germline V gene. V dropped 3 bases and J dropped 5; count of bases not matched to a gene: 5. The CDR3 DNA reads TGTGCCAGCAGCTTCGTTTTAGCGGGAGGGGAGACCCAGTACTTC. Translating gives CASSFVLAGGETQYF. The variable domain in full, completed from reference TRBV11-2 and TRBJ2-5, reads EAGVAQSPRYKIIEKRQSVAFWCNPISGHATLYWYQQILGQGPKLLIQFQNNGVVDDSQLPKDRFSAERLKGVDSTLKIQPAKLEDSAVYLCASSFVLAGGETQYFGPGTRLLVL.

This clonotype was detected ten times or more. Here the CDR3 reads CASRIQGDSNYGYTF. The CDR3 DNA is TGCGCCAGCAGAATTCAAGGGGATTCTAACTATGGCTACACCTTC. This chain links TRBV5-1 with TRBJ1-2; TRBD1 is a possible D gene (5 bases). The CDR3 sequence is 15 residues long. V was pared by 5 bases and J by 0 bases, with 14 bases between. Germline CDR1 SGHRS, CDR2 YFSETQ.

The genes are TRBV28 and TRBJ2-7; D unclear. This CDR3 is 14 amino acids long. Germline CDR1 MDHEN, CDR2 SYDVKM. With 10 bases removed from V and 3 bases from J, the gap between germline ends came to 19 bases. CDR3 region: CATDNPGTGYEQYF. CDR3 coding DNA: TGTGCCACCGACAACCCCGGCACCGGCTACGAGCAGTACTTC.

This chain joins TRBV30 and TRBJ1-5; D gene ambiguous. The CDR3 has 13 amino acids. Germline CDR1 and CDR2: GTSNPN and SVGIG (reference sequence). The V end was cut by 0 bases, the J end by 1 base, with 4 bases between. The CDR3 here is CAWSVVSNQPQHF. The CDR3 coding sequence is TGTGCCTGGAGTGTAGTCAGCAATCAGCCCCAGCATTTT.

This clonotype was counted ten times or more. A single base separates this from a much larger clone, so it may be a read error. In DNA, the CDR3 is TGTGCCGGCAGTTTGAAGGAAACCTACGAGCAGTACTTC. This encodes CAGSLKETYEQYF. The chain has TRBV27 and TRBJ2-7; D is uncertain. This CDR3 has 13 amino acids. Germline assignment: CDR1 MNHEY and CDR2 SMNVEV (reference sequence).

This clonotype has ten or more counts. The chain is built from TRBV6-5 and TRBJ2-7; D possibly corresponds to TRBD2 (6 bases). V lost 0 bases, J lost 7 bases, and 16 bases lay in between. This CDR3 comprises 15 residues. Germline lookup yields CDR1 MNHEY and CDR2 SVGAGI. The CDR3 DNA sequence: TGTGCCAGCAGTTACTCGTCGGGAGTGGGGTATGAGCAGTACTTC. Translated: CASSYSSGVGYEQYF.

The J gene is TRBJ2-7, the V gene TRBV6-1; 9 nucleotides align to TRBD1. Per germline, CDR1 MNHNS and CDR2 SASEGT. Trimming at V came to 7 bases and at J to 0 bases, leaving 10 bases not matched to a gene. The CDR3 length is 16 residues. The DNA for the CDR3 is TGTGCCAGCAATACAGGGGGCTATTTCCCCTCCTACGAGCAGTACTTC. Translating gives CASNTGGYFPSYEQYF.

This clonotype was seen repeatedly, ten times or more. V gene TRBV28 combines with J gene TRBJ2-7; D unclear. In germline, CDR1 is MDHEN, CDR2 SYDVKM. V was cut by 3 bases and J by 1 base, with 7 bases left in between. This CDR3 comprises 13 residues. In nucleotides, the CDR3 is TGTGCCAGCAGTTTTGCTCCTTCCTACGAGCAGTACTTC. Amino acid sequence: CASSFAPSYEQYF.

In its sample, this clonotype was seen many times. The rearrangement uses TRBV5-1 and TRBJ2-7; 9 bases align to TRBD1. This CDR3 has 14 residues. Trimming removed 3 bases from V and 7 bases from J; junction bases left unmatched: 8. CDR1 and CDR2 (germline): SGHRS, YFSETQ. CDR3 sequence reads: CASSSTGGLGEQYF. The CDR3 region has the DNA TGCGCCAGCAGCTCAACAGGGGGCCTCGGGGAGCAGTACTTC.

The rearrangement links TRBV12-3 or TRBV12-4 to TRBJ2-7; no definite D call. This CDR3 contains 15 residues. Trimming took off 2 bases at V and 0 bases at J, with 11 bases between the two ends. DNA for the CDR3: TGTGCCAGCAGTTTAAGGGCAGGCGACTCCTACGAGCAGTACTTC. It translates to CASSLRAGDSYEQYF.

In its sample, this clonotype was seen many times. The CDR3 sequence is CSVEDAGAPHTEAFF. The CDR3 DNA reads as TGCAGCGTTGAAGACGCAGGGGCCCCGCACACTGAAGCTTTCTTT. The V call is TRBV29-1, the J call TRBJ1-1; possibly TRBD1 for D (6 bases). This CDR3 contains 15 residues. Germline assignment: CDR1 SQVTM and CDR2 ANQGSEA. The V gene lost 0 bases and the J gene lost 3 bases, with 14 bases spanning the gap.

This clonotype occurred a few times. The CDR3 region is CSVSRDTRSEQYF. The CDR3 DNA reads as TGCAGCGTTTCCCGAGACACCCGATCCGAGCAGTACTTC. The rearrangement joins TRBV29-1 to TRBJ2-7; D unclear. This CDR3 is built from 13 residues. Per the germline V gene, CDR1 is SQVTM and CDR2 is ANQGSEA. V lost 5 bases to trimming and J lost 6 bases, with 17 bases between them.